What follows are 32 T cell receptor beta chains derived from one specimen sequenced in a study of T cell responses to AZD1222 COVID-19 vaccine. Data came from immunoSEQ multiplex PCR; TCRdb stores just in-frame clones and leaves some out. The data show about 94,000 clones, with 85% seen just once and more than 4% held by the top ten. The specimen comprised peripheral blood, sampled 28 days after the second AZD1222 dose. The receptors were gathered from an adult who received the AZD1222 COVID-19 vaccine.

This sequence joins TRBV30 and TRBJ2-2, with 8 positions matching TRBD2. Germline V gives CDR1 GTSNPN, CDR2 SVGIG (reference sequence). The junction had 18 bases not matched to a gene; V was cut back by 1 base and J by 5 bases. The CDR3 runs to 19 residues. The CDR3 DNA is TGTGCCTGGAGTGACGCCCCAGGGATAGCGGGGAGTTTTACCGGGGAGCTGTTTTTT. Its translation: CAWSDAPGIAGSFTGELFF.

This clone appeared once. The chain recombines TRBV19 with TRBJ2-3, with TRBD1 matching over 9 bases. The CDR3 is 16 amino acids. CDR1 LNHDA and CDR2 SQIVND come from the germline V gene (reference sequence). V lost 4 bases, J lost 4 bases, and 9 bases stayed unmatched. CDR3 nucleotide sequence: TGTGCCAGTAGTAGCCTGGGACAGGGTTCCGCAGATACGCAGTATTTT. It specifies CASSSLGQGSADTQYF.

The rearrangement uses TRBV14 and TRBJ2-1; 7 bases align to TRBD2. CDR3 length equals 15 residues. CDR1 is SGHDN and CDR2 is FVKESK in the germline V gene. Unmatched junction bases numbered 7, after V lost 1 base and J lost 7 bases. The CDR3 region has the DNA TGTGCCAGCAGCCAAGTCCGACTAGCTGGGAATGAGCAGTTCTTC. Translating gives CASSQVRLAGNEQFF. The full variable domain, completed using reference TRBV14 and TRBJ2-1, is EAGVTQFPSHSVIEKGQTVTLRCDPISGHDNLYWYRRVMGKEIKFLLHFVKESKQDESGMPNNRFLAERTGGTYSTLKVQPAELEDSGVYFCASSQVRLAGNEQFFGPGTRLTVL.

The rearrangement uses TRBV4-1 and TRBJ1-2, with 7 bases matching TRBD1. CDR3 length: 15 amino acids. Germline V lookup: CDR1 MGHRA, CDR2 YSYEKL. Trimming removed 0 bases from V and 5 bases from J; junction bases left unmatched: 6. The CDR3 DNA reads TGCGCCAGCAGCCAAGATACAGGCAGGGGGTATGGCTACACCTTC. It yields the protein CASSQDTGRGYGYTF.

This clone has a single count. The chain couples TRBV27 to TRBJ1-5, with D uncertain. The germline CDR1 and CDR2 sequences are MNHEY and SMNVEV (reference sequence). Trimming left V 3 bases short and J 5 bases short, with 14 bases between. The CDR3 contains 15 residues. The CDR3 DNA follows: TGTGCCAGCAGTTTTAACCCCAGTGGAGATCAGCCCCAGCATTTT. This sequence encodes CASSFNPSGDQPQHF.

This chain connects TRBV13 to TRBJ2-5, with D maybe TRBD2 (5 bases). The CDR3 length is 16 residues. Germline V gene lookup returns CDR1 PRHDT and CDR2 FYEKMQ (reference sequence). Trimming cost V 5 bases and J 5 bases, with 21 bases left between them. CDR3 DNA sequence: TGTGCCAGCAGCCCTAGTCTCTTCCGGGGATCGGAGACCCAGTACTTC. Translated, it gives CASSPSLFRGSETQYF.

The rearrangement links TRBV5-4 to TRBJ1-4, with D possibly matching TRBD1 (5 bases). Germline CDR1 reads SGHNT; CDR2 reads YYREEE (reference sequence). The V gene lost 3 bases and the J gene lost 0 bases, with 15 bases spanning the gap. This CDR3 comprises 17 residues. In DNA, the CDR3 is TGTGCCAGCAGCTACATACGGGGGTCAGCAACTAATGAAAAACTGTTTTTT. Amino acid sequence: CASSYIRGSATNEKLFF.

This rearrangement joins TRBV7-2 to TRBJ2-1, with D uncertain. V lost 4 bases, J lost 0 bases, and 13 bases lay in between. Germline CDR1 is SGHTA and CDR2 is FQGNSA. CDR3 length: 16 residues. The CDR3 region has the DNA TGTGCCAGCAGCTCGGTAGCAGATAGCTCCTACAATGAGCAGTTCTTC. It specifies CASSSVADSSYNEQFF.

This chain uses TRBV4-1 with TRBJ2-1; TRBD2 aligns across 9 bases. V was clipped by 3 bases and J by 9 bases; unmatched bases: 6. Germline CDR1 reads MGHRA; CDR2 reads YSYEKL. The CDR3 length is 14 residues. The DNA for the CDR3 is TGCGCCAGCAGCCAGGGACTAGCTCTGGGTGAGCAGTTCTTC. Encoded protein: CASSQGLALGEQFF.

The V call is TRBV11-2, the J call TRBJ2-7; D is perhaps TRBD1 (6 bases). Trimming pared 7 bases from V and 3 bases from J, leaving 19 bases between. The length of the CDR3 is 15 residues. Germline V gene sequence: CDR1 SGHAT, CDR2 FQNNGV. The CDR3 nucleotides read TGTGCCAGCAACACGCCTGGGCAGGGGTACTACGAGCAGTACTTC. Residues: CASNTPGQGYYEQYF.

The V gene is TRBV9, the J gene TRBJ1-3; D call uncertain. V was pared by 2 bases and J by 3 bases, with 12 bases between. CDR1 and CDR2 (germline): SGDLS, YYNGEE. CDR3 size: 15 residues. The CDR3: CASSVNPGDGNTIYF. The CDR3 bases are TGTGCCAGCAGCGTCAACCCGGGTGATGGAAACACCATATATTTT.

The V gene is TRBV7-2, the J gene TRBJ2-2; D gene uncertain. Germline V gene lookup returns CDR1 SGHTA and CDR2 FQGNSA. The V end was cut by 2 bases, the J end by 2 bases, with 21 bases between. CDR3 size: 19 residues. DNA for the CDR3: TGTGCCAGCAGCTTACGATGGCTAGGTTCGTTTTTTAACACCGGGGAGCTGTTTTTT. Translated, it gives CASSLRWLGSFFNTGELFF.

V and J are TRBV27 and TRBJ2-7; TRBD2 matches 15 bases. V trimming: 5 bases; J trimming: 0 bases; junction bases outside the gene matches: 8. CDR1 is MNHEY and CDR2 is SMNVEV in the germline V gene (reference sequence). This CDR3 has 18 amino acids. CDR3 residues: CASSPHGLAGGLSYEQYF. In DNA form, the CDR3 reads TGTGCCAGCAGTCCCCACGGACTAGCGGGAGGGCTCTCCTACGAGCAGTACTTC.

This chain links TRBV2 with TRBJ1-1, with D tentatively TRBD1 (6 bases). CDR3 length: 11 residues. V lost 4 bases and J 10 bases, leaving 10 bases between the germline ends. Germline CDR1 SNHLY, CDR2 FYNNEI. This CDR3 is CASSGEGGAFF. CDR3 coding DNA: TGTGCCAGCAGTGGTGAGGGGGGAGCTTTCTTT. The complete variable domain, with remaining parts taken from reference TRBV2 and TRBJ1-1, reads EPEVTQTPSHQVTQMGQEVILRCVPISNHLYFYWYRQILGQKVEFLVSFYNNEISEKSEIFDDQFSVERPDGSNFTLKIRSTKLEDSAMYFCASSGEGGAFFGQGTRLTVV.

V usage is TRBV2 and J usage is TRBJ1-6; D perhaps matches TRBD1 (5 bases). Per the germline V gene, CDR1 is SNHLY and CDR2 is FYNNEI. Trimming took 7 bases from V and 7 from J, leaving 17 bases between them. The CDR3 sequence is 15 residues long. The CDR3 loop is CASTLDGASNSPLHF. The CDR3 DNA reads as TGTGCCAGCACCCTCGACGGGGCCTCCAATTCACCCCTCCACTTT.

This rearrangement joins TRBV7-2 to TRBJ1-1; perhaps TRBD1 as D (5 bases). V was pared by 7 bases and J by 0 bases, with 9 bases between. The germline gives CDR1 SGHTA, CDR2 FQGNSA. CDR3 length: 13 residues. The CDR3: CASMGQMNTEAFF. In nucleotides, the CDR3 is TGTGCCAGCATGGGGCAGATGAACACTGAAGCTTTCTTT. Full variable domain (outside the CDR3, taken from reference TRBV7-2 and TRBJ1-1): GAGVSQSPSNKVTEKGKDVELRCDPISGHTALYWYRQSLGQGLEFLIYFQGNSAPDKSGLPSDRFSAERTGGSVSTLTIQRTQQEDSAVYLCASMGQMNTEAFFGQGTRLTVV.

On this clone: One end of the junction fails to match germline, which may point to a read error. The chain carries TRBV7-7 and TRBJ2-2, with TRBD2 identical over 7 bases. Germline V CDR1 and CDR2: SSHAT, FNYEAQ (reference sequence). The CDR3 loop spans 14 amino acids. Written as DNA, the CDR3 is TGTGCTAGCAGCTTACGGGGGGTTACCGGGGAGCTGTTTTTT. Translated, it gives CASSLRGVTGELFF.

The chain couples TRBV5-4 to TRBJ2-5; 7 nucleotides match TRBD1. The CDR3 is 16 residues long. Germline loops: CDR1 SGHNT, CDR2 YYREEE (reference sequence). Losses at the gene ends were 4 bases for V and 1 base for J; bases not matched to a gene: 10. The CDR3 DNA reads as TGTGCCAGCAGCGGGTACAGGGGATTCGTCCAAGAGACCCAGTACTTC. Protein sequence: CASSGYRGFVQETQYF.

Only a few counts were recorded for this clone. This chain joins TRBV10-3 and TRBJ1-1; the D gene is possibly TRBD1 (5 bases). Per germline, CDR1 ENHRY and CDR2 SYGVKD. Trimming shortened V by 6 bases and J by 1 base, and 12 bases separated the two germline ends. The CDR3 consists of 14 residues. In DNA form, the CDR3 reads TGTGCCATCAGGGGGGGTTACAGGAACACTGAAGCTTTCTTT. This codes for CAIRGGYRNTEAFF.

This rearrangement joins TRBV6-2 or TRBV6-3 to TRBJ2-5; D is uncertain. The V end lost 4 bases, the J end lost 0 bases, and 3 bases lay between the germline ends. The CDR3 has 12 residues. Germline CDR1 reads MNHEY; CDR2 reads SVGEGT. The CDR3 sequence is CASSWNQETQYF. The CDR3 region has the DNA TGTGCCAGCAGTTGGAACCAAGAGACCCAGTACTTC.

This chain joins TRBV21-1 and TRBJ2-3. TRBV21-1 constitutes a pseudogene. The CDR3 contains 17 residues. CDR3 loop: CASSKSGSPTGTDTQYF. The DNA for the CDR3 is TGTGCCAGCAGCAAAAGTGGCTCCCCCACGGGCACAGATACGCAGTATTTT.

Concerning this clone: Other DNA sequences from this sample encode an identical CDR3 as well. The rearrangement joins TRBV20-1 to TRBJ2-2; the D is unclear. Trimming removed 5 bases from V and 7 bases from J, with 8 bases in between. CDR1 is DFQATT and CDR2 is SNEGSKA in the germline V gene (reference sequence). The CDR3 runs 11 residues. The CDR3 loop is CSAPRYGELFF. DNA of the CDR3: TGCAGTGCTCCCCGATACGGGGAGCTGTTTTTT.

The chain has TRBV5-1 and TRBJ2-7, with no clear D. With 0 bases removed from V and 0 bases from J, the gap between germline ends came to 10 bases. The CDR3 has 15 amino acids. Germline assignment: CDR1 SGHRS and CDR2 YFSETQ. CDR3 sequence: CASSLDPNPSYEQYF. The DNA for the CDR3 is TGCGCCAGCAGCTTGGACCCAAACCCCTCCTACGAGCAGTACTTC.

This chain connects TRBV30 to TRBJ2-7, with unresolved D. V was shortened by 4 bases and J by 3 bases, with 10 bases between the two germline ends. The CDR3 totals 12 residues. Germline CDR1 reads GTSNPN; CDR2 reads SVGIG (reference sequence). CDR3 in amino acids: CAWTHTSYEQYF. The CDR3 DNA reads as TGTGCCTGGACCCATACGAGCTACGAGCAGTACTTC.

The rearrangement joins TRBV18 to TRBJ2-7; no clear D gene. V shed 3 bases and J shed 6 bases, with 12 bases lying between them. There are 13 residues in the CDR3. The V gene's germline CDR1 is KGHSH and CDR2 LQKENI. CDR3 in amino acids: CASSPTKELEQYF. The CDR3, as DNA: TGTGCCAGCTCACCTACAAAAGAACTCGAGCAGTACTTC. The entire variable domain, with the rest obtained from reference TRBV18 and TRBJ2-7, is as follows: NAGVMQNPRHLVRRRGQEARLRCSPMKGHSHVYWYRQLPEEGLKFMVYLQKENIIDESGMPKERFSAEFPKEGPSILRIQQVVRGDSAAYFCASSPTKELEQYFGPGTRLTVT.

The chain carries TRBV24-1 and TRBJ2-2, with TRBD1 matching 9 bases. V lost 8 bases to trimming and J lost 5 bases; unmatched junction nucleotides: 2. The CDR3 totals 13 residues. Germline-derived CDR1 and CDR2 are KGHDR and SFDVKD. CDR3 DNA: TGTGCCACCATGGGACAGGGAACCGGGGAGCTGTTTTTT. Translated: CATMGQGTGELFF.

This clone was seen a handful of times. CDR3 sequence: CATSRDHGGSLYEQYF. The CDR3 DNA is TGTGCCACCAGCAGAGATCACGGGGGTTCTTTGTACGAGCAGTACTTC. The chain employs TRBV15 and TRBJ2-7; D might be TRBD2 (6 bases). Deletions cut 0 bases from V and 4 bases from J, with 16 bases between. CDR1 and CDR2 (germline): LNHNV, YYDKDF (reference sequence). The CDR3 length is 16 residues.

The genes are TRBV3-1 (or the pseudogene TRBV3-2) and TRBJ2-1; D unresolved. This CDR3 comprises 14 residues. V was clipped by 0 bases and J by 4 bases, with 7 bases between them. In germline, CDR1 is LGHDT, CDR2 YNNKEL (reference sequence). This chain's CDR3 is CASSQDSAYNEQFF. In nucleotides, the CDR3 is TGTGCCAGCAGCCAAGATTCGGCATACAATGAGCAGTTCTTC.

The chain has TRBV12-3 or TRBV12-4 and TRBJ1-5, with D possibly matching TRBD1 (6 bases). Trimming pared 6 bases from V and 9 bases from J, leaving 15 bases between. The CDR3 runs 13 residues. The DNA for the CDR3 is TGTGCCAGCAGGCCACAGGGATTTGGGCCCCAGCATTTT. Residues: CASRPQGFGPQHF.

This rearrangement joins TRBV3-1 (or the pseudogene TRBV3-2) to TRBJ1-3; TRBD1 matches 9 bases. This CDR3 comprises 15 residues. Trimming took 3 bases from V and 5 from J; bases not matched to a gene: 5. CDR1 is LGHDT, CDR2 YNNKEL, per germline (reference sequence). CDR3 coding DNA: TGTGCCAGCAGCCACCTCGGGACAGGGCGAAACACCATATATTTT. Translated, it gives CASSHLGTGRNTIYF.

The chain combines TRBV27 with TRBJ2-7; TRBD2 matches 10 bases. V was clipped by 5 bases and J by 4 bases; unmatched bases: 5. Germline V CDR1 and CDR2: MNHEY, SMNVEV (reference sequence). CDR3 length: 14 residues. CDR3 sequence: CASSTSGESYEQYF. The CDR3 DNA reads TGTGCCAGCAGTACTAGCGGGGAAAGTTACGAGCAGTACTTC.

This chain uses TRBV3-1 (or the pseudogene TRBV3-2) with TRBJ2-1, with TRBD1 matching 7 bases. Germline assignment: CDR1 LGHDT and CDR2 YNNKEL (reference sequence). The V gene end was trimmed by 1 base and the J gene end by 6 bases; junction bases not matched to a gene: 6. This CDR3 comprises 15 residues. The CDR3 DNA is TGTGCCAGCAGCCAAGGAGGGGACAGATTCAATGAGCAGTTCTTC. Its protein product is CASSQGGDRFNEQFF.